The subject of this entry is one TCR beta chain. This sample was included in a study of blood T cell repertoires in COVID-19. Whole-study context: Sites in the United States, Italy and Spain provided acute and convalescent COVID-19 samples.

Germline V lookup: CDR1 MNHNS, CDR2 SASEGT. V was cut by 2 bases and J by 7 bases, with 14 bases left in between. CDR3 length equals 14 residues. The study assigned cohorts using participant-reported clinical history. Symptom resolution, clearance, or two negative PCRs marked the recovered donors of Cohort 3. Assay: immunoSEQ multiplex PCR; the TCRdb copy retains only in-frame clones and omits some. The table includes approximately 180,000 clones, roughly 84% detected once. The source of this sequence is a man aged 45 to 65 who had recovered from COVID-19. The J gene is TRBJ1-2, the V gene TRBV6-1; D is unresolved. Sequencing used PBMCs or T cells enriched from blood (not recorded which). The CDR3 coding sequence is TGTGCCAGCAGTGAATCCTGGGTCTCGGGTGGCTACACCTTC. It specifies CASSESWVSGGYTF.